Below are 32 T cell receptor beta chains sequenced from a single sample in a study of T cells in Graves' hyperthyroidism and ophthalmopathy. The investigators amplified TCR beta CDR3 regions from RNA transcripts. TCR CDR3 regions were first amplified by RT-PCR with HTBI primers. TCRdb re-called the multiplex PCR reads with MiXCR, one entry per CDR3 protein. The sample records 360,000 or so distinct CDR3 sequences, over 12% being singletons. Sequencing was carried out using blood. These TCRs come from a woman aged 55-75 years with Graves' ophthalmopathy.

This clonotype was observed at least ten times. The chain uses TRBV6-2 or TRBV6-3 and TRBJ1-1, with unresolved D. The CDR3 runs 15 residues. Trimming left V 6 bases short and J 1 base short, with 15 bases between. Germline CDR1 is MNHEY and CDR2 is SVGEGT. Written as DNA, the CDR3 is TGTGCCAGCAGACAACACATAACACCGAACACTGAAGCTTTCTTT. Its translation: CASRQHITPNTEAFF.

This clonotype came up many times. The chain employs TRBV20-1 and TRBJ2-1; no clear D gene. Trimming pared 2 bases from V and 6 bases from J, leaving 11 bases between. Germline CDR1 is DFQATT and CDR2 is SNEGSKA (reference sequence). This CDR3 has 13 residues. The CDR3 DNA follows: TGCAGTGCTAGAACCACGCGATTCAATGAGCAGTTCTTC. Its translation is CSARTTRFNEQFF.

Ten or more counts support this clonotype. The V and J genes are TRBV5-1 and TRBJ2-3; 9 bases line up with TRBD2. V was clipped by 4 bases and J by 3 bases; unmatched bases: 9. The CDR3 has 16 amino acids. CDR1 and CDR2 (germline): SGHRS, YFSETQ. For the CDR3, the DNA is TGCGCCAGCAGCCCCCCAAACCTAGCGGGAACAGATACGCAGTATTTT. Amino acid sequence: CASSPPNLAGTDTQYF.

This clonotype was counted many times. The V call is TRBV11-2, the J call TRBJ1-5, with D hard to call. The germline V and J ends were trimmed by 3 bases and 2 bases, with 8 bases remaining between them. The CDR3 covers 14 residues. Germline V CDR1 and CDR2: SGHAT, FQNNGV. In DNA, the CDR3 is TGTGCCAGCAGCTTTTCCGGTGGCAATCAGCCCCAGCATTTT. Translated, it gives CASSFSGGNQPQHF.

The chain couples TRBV10-3 to TRBJ2-1; the match to TRBD2 covers 11 bases. Germline CDR1 ENHRY, CDR2 SYGVKD. Trimming took 6 bases from V and 11 from J; bases not matched to a gene: 6. The CDR3 has 13 amino acids. This chain's CDR3 is CAISAGTSGQQFF. The CDR3 DNA reads TGTGCCATCAGCGCAGGGACTAGCGGACAGCAGTTCTTC.

In its sample, this clonotype was seen a few times. The chain's CDR3 is CSVAGTVPYNEQFF. For the CDR3, the DNA is TGCAGCGTAGCCGGGACAGTACCCTACAATGAGCAGTTCTTC. The chain employs TRBV29-1 and TRBJ2-1; 7 bases agree with TRBD1. The CDR3 is 14 residues long. The V gene's germline CDR1 is SQVTM and CDR2 ANQGSEA. Trimming removed 6 bases from V and 2 bases from J; junction bases left unmatched: 7.

This clonotype showed up just a few times. This chain connects TRBV2 to TRBJ2-7; 10 nucleotides align to TRBD1. The CDR3 has 13 amino acids. V was pared by 5 bases and J by 5 bases, with 3 bases of the junction left unmatched. Germline assignment: CDR1 SNHLY and CDR2 FYNNEI. CDR3 in DNA: TGTGCCAGCAGTCGGGACAGGGGAGACGAGCAGTACTTC. This translates into CASSRDRGDEQYF.

This clonotype came up many times. The chain joins TRBV11-2 to TRBJ2-7, with D possibly matching TRBD2 (6 bases). The germline V and J ends were trimmed by 5 bases and 4 bases, with 18 bases remaining between them. The CDR3 is made up of 15 amino acids. Per germline, CDR1 SGHAT and CDR2 FQNNGV. The CDR3 DNA sequence: TGTGCCAGCAGCGGAGGGCGGGACCCGTTATACGAGCAGTACTTC. Translating it yields CASSGGRDPLYEQYF.

The sample holds many counts of this clonotype. The rearrangement joins TRBV10-3 to TRBJ2-1; D gene uncertain. The CDR3 consists of 11 residues. Germline CDR1 reads ENHRY; CDR2 reads SYGVKD. Trimming stripped 6 bases from V and 4 bases from J, with 4 bases between. CDR3 sequence: CAIRGYNEQFF. CDR3 coding DNA: TGTGCCATCAGGGGTTACAATGAGCAGTTCTTC.

In this sample, this clonotype turned up a few times. The rearrangement joins TRBV12-3 or TRBV12-4 to TRBJ2-7; D may be TRBD2 (6 bases). V lost 1 base and J 2 bases, leaving 12 bases between the germline ends. There are 15 residues in the CDR3. CDR3 bases: TGTGCCAGCAGTTTAGGGGGAGGTGTAACCTACGAGCAGTACTTC. Translating it yields CASSLGGGVTYEQYF.

This clonotype was seen many times. The chain combines TRBV5-1 with TRBJ2-3, with 7 bases fitting TRBD1. The CDR3 is 15 residues long. J lost 0 bases, V lost 5 bases, and 6 bases had no gene match. The germline V gene has CDR1 SGHRS and CDR2 YFSETQ. DNA for the CDR3: TGCGCCAGCAGACCCGGGACAGCAAGCACAGATACGCAGTATTTT. Its translation: CASRPGTASTDTQYF.

V is TRBV7-2 and J is TRBJ1-6; weak D call: TRBD1 (5 bases). Germline V gives CDR1 SGHTA, CDR2 FQGNSA. Trimming removed 1 base at V and 7 bases at J, with 17 bases between. CDR3 length: 17 amino acids. CDR3 residues: CASSLVRGGVRNSPLHF. In nucleotides, the CDR3 is TGTGCCAGCAGCTTAGTAAGGGGCGGGGTTCGGAATTCACCCCTCCACTTT.

This clonotype showed up many times. V and J are TRBV7-8 and TRBJ2-7; TRBD2 matches at 7 bases. Losses at the gene ends were 2 bases for V and 0 bases for J; bases not matched to a gene: 4. The CDR3 is 15 amino acids. Germline lookup yields CDR1 SGHVS and CDR2 FQNEAQ. The CDR3 sequence: CASSLWGGSSYEQYF. CDR3 nucleotides: TGTGCCAGCAGCTTATGGGGGGGGAGCTCCTACGAGCAGTACTTC. The full variable domain, its missing parts supplied by reference TRBV7-8 and TRBJ2-7, is GAGVSQSPRYKVAKRGQDVALRCDPISGHVSLFWYQQALGQGPEFLTYFQNEAQLDKSGLPSDRFFAERPEGSVSTLKIQRTQQEDSAVYLCASSLWGGSSYEQYFGPGTRLTVT.

This clonotype was seen many times. CDR3 sequence (DNA): TGCGCCAGCAGCAAGGACGGATTCACAGATACGCAGTATTTT. It yields the protein CASSKDGFTDTQYF. This chain uses TRBV5-1 with TRBJ2-3, with no clear D. CDR1 is SGHRS and CDR2 is YFSETQ in the germline V gene. V shed 4 bases and J shed 2 bases, with 11 bases lying between them. The CDR3 totals 14 residues.

This clonotype was observed a few times. This chain uses TRBV7-8 with TRBJ1-1, with 7 bases matching TRBD1. J was trimmed by 9 bases and V by 5 bases; bases with no gene match: 9. CDR1 SGHVS and CDR2 FQNEAQ come from the germline V gene. The CDR3 runs to 13 residues. The DNA for the CDR3 is TGTGCCAGCAGCACCTACAGGGGAACACAAGCTTTCTTT. It codes for CASSTYRGTQAFF. Drawing the rest from reference TRBV7-8 and TRBJ1-1, the complete variable domain is GAGVSQSPRYKVAKRGQDVALRCDPISGHVSLFWYQQALGQGPEFLTYFQNEAQLDKSGLPSDRFFAERPEGSVSTLKIQRTQQEDSAVYLCASSTYRGTQAFFGQGTRLTVV.

This clonotype was counted ten times or more. This chain joins TRBV18 and TRBJ2-7; 9 bases are shared with TRBD1. This CDR3 comprises 13 residues. With V trimmed by 5 bases and J by 6 bases, 5 bases remained unmatched. Per germline, CDR1 KGHSH and CDR2 LQKENI. CDR3 protein: CASSTPTGGEQYF. CDR3 coding DNA: TGTGCCAGCTCAACTCCGACAGGGGGCGAGCAGTACTTC.

This clonotype occurred many times. The chain joins TRBV5-1 to TRBJ2-7; 7 bases agree with TRBD1. In germline, CDR1 is SGHRS, CDR2 YFSETQ. With 4 bases clipped from V and 4 bases from J, the junction kept 8 bases outside the gene matches. CDR3 size: 14 residues. CDR3 residues: CASSPGSGGYEQYF. CDR3 nucleotide sequence: TGCGCCAGCAGCCCCGGTTCAGGGGGTTACGAGCAGTACTTC.

V and J are TRBV5-1 and TRBJ2-1; tentative D call: TRBD2 (6 bases). This CDR3 contains 15 residues. V gave up 0 bases and J gave up 4 bases, with 11 bases separating them. CDR1 is SGHRS, CDR2 YFSETQ, per germline. CDR3 sequence (DNA): TGCGCCAGCAGCTTGGAGGACGCGGGATACAATGAGCAGTTCTTC. This sequence encodes CASSLEDAGYNEQFF.

The chain couples TRBV11-2 to TRBJ2-5; 13 bases align to TRBD2. V lost 5 bases to trimming and J lost 1 base; unmatched junction nucleotides: 4. Germline lookup yields CDR1 SGHAT and CDR2 FQNNGV. The CDR3 consists of 16 residues. The CDR3, as DNA: TGTGCCAGCAGCAGGAGGACTAGCGGGGGCCAAGAGACCCAGTACTTC. Protein sequence: CASSRRTSGGQETQYF.

The rearrangement uses TRBV28 and TRBJ2-1; tentative D call: TRBD1 (6 bases). Germline V CDR1 and CDR2: MDHEN, SYDVKM. Trimming removed 4 bases from V and 1 base from J, with 17 bases in between. CDR3 size: 17 residues. The CDR3 reads CASSWLPQGISYNEQFF. CDR3 DNA sequence: TGTGCCAGCAGTTGGCTTCCACAGGGAATATCCTACAATGAGCAGTTCTTC.

This clonotype was seen repeatedly, ten times or more. The chain recombines TRBV2 with TRBJ1-4; tentative D call: TRBD1 (6 bases). Per germline, CDR1 SNHLY and CDR2 FYNNEI. The length of the CDR3 is 14 residues. V lost 6 bases and J 7 bases, leaving 15 bases between the germline ends. CDR3 loop: CASSPEGVSEKLFF. As DNA, the CDR3 is TGTGCCAGCAGCCCCGAGGGGGTTAGTGAAAAACTGTTTTTT.

This clonotype was seen only a few times. The chain employs TRBV28 and TRBJ2-1; no definite D call. This CDR3 is built from 13 residues. Trimming shortened V by 4 bases and J by 2 bases, and 6 bases separated the two germline ends. Germline V gene lookup returns CDR1 MDHEN and CDR2 SYDVKM. CDR3 bases: TGTGCCAGCAGTTACGGAGCCTACAATGAGCAGTTCTTC. This sequence encodes CASSYGAYNEQFF.

The sample holds many counts of this clonotype. This rearrangement joins TRBV5-1 to TRBJ1-6, with 7 bases matching TRBD1. The CDR3 length is 14 residues. CDR1 and CDR2 (germline): SGHRS, YFSETQ. V shed 4 bases and J 5 bases; nucleotides not matched to a gene: 3. CDR3 in amino acids: CASSPGQNNSPLHF. The CDR3 DNA reads TGCGCCAGCAGCCCGGGACAGAATAATTCACCCCTCCACTTT.

The sample holds many counts of this clonotype. The V call is TRBV6-1, the J call TRBJ1-5; D gene unclear. CDR3 length equals 14 residues. V shed 8 bases and J shed 0 bases, with 11 bases lying between them. Germline values: CDR1 MNHNS, CDR2 SASEGT. CDR3 residues: CASGPLYSNQPQHF. CDR3 DNA sequence: TGTGCCAGCGGACCTCTCTATAGCAATCAGCCCCAGCATTTT.

This clonotype was observed at least ten times. The chain employs TRBV7-9 and TRBJ2-4, with 11 bases that match TRBD2. V lost 1 base and J lost 9; bases outside the gene matches: 8. Germline CDR1 reads SEHNR; CDR2 reads FQNEAQ (reference sequence). This CDR3 comprises 16 residues. The CDR3 DNA follows: TGTGCCAGCAGCTTAGTAGCGGGAGGGCCAGTAACCATTCAGTACTTC. It yields the protein CASSLVAGGPVTIQYF.

This clonotype was counted at least ten times. The genes are TRBV12-3 or TRBV12-4 and TRBJ1-2; D gene uncertain. V lost 3 bases and J 3 bases, leaving 8 bases between the germline ends. The CDR3 is made up of 13 amino acids. The CDR3 is CASSLREHYGYTF. The CDR3 region has the DNA TGTGCCAGCAGTTTGAGGGAACACTATGGCTACACCTTC.

V gene TRBV9 combines with J gene TRBJ2-1; 9 bases match TRBD1. The CDR3 contains 16 residues. After removal of 2 bases from V and 6 bases from J, the junction contained 9 bases not matched to a gene. Germline CDR1 SGDLS, CDR2 YYNGEE. The CDR3 is CASSVTGGAPGNEQFF. CDR3 DNA sequence: TGTGCCAGCAGCGTGACAGGGGGGGCTCCGGGCAATGAGCAGTTCTTC.

At least ten counts were recorded for this clonotype. CDR3 loop: CATSGHREGLSYNEQFF. Written as DNA, the CDR3 is TGTGCCACCAGTGGTCACCGGGAGGGACTATCCTACAATGAGCAGTTCTTC. The chain has TRBV24-1 and TRBJ2-1; 8 bases agree with TRBD2. CDR3 length equals 17 residues. V lost 5 bases and J lost 1; bases outside the gene matches: 9. CDR1 is KGHDR, CDR2 SFDVKD, per germline.

CDR3 coding DNA: TGTGCCAGCAGCGCACGTGGTCAGGGAAGCACTGAAGCTTTCTTT. Translating it yields CASSARGQGSTEAFF. The chain has TRBV11-2 and TRBJ1-1; D possibly corresponds to TRBD1 (5 bases). The germline gives CDR1 SGHAT, CDR2 FQNNGV. This CDR3 is built from 15 residues. V was shortened by 5 bases and J by 4 bases, with 17 bases between the two germline ends.

The rearrangement links TRBV7-9 to TRBJ1-6; 8 bases map to TRBD1. This CDR3 has 14 amino acids. Germline V gives CDR1 SEHNR, CDR2 FQNEAQ (reference sequence). J gave up 8 bases and V 5 bases, and 5 bases lay outside the gene matches. CDR3 in amino acids: CASSPDRGDSPLHF. The CDR3 DNA reads TGTGCCAGCAGCCCAGACAGGGGCGATTCACCCCTCCACTTT.

This clonotype was seen at least ten times. V is TRBV28 and J is TRBJ2-7; D tentatively fits TRBD1 or TRBD2 (5 bases each). Germline assignment: CDR1 MDHEN and CDR2 SYDVKM. The germline V and J ends were trimmed by 0 bases and 3 bases, with 9 bases remaining between them. This CDR3 is built from 14 residues. CDR3 bases: TGTGCCAGCAGTTTATGGGGACGATACTACGAGCAGTACTTC. Amino acid sequence: CASSLWGRYYEQYF.

This clonotype was observed a handful of times. The V call is TRBV4-2, the J call TRBJ2-1, with 8 bases fitting TRBD2. Trimming took 1 base from V and 10 from J; bases not matched to a gene: 18. The CDR3 sequence is 18 residues long. The germline V gene encodes CDR1 LGHNA and CDR2 YNFKEQ. The CDR3 coding sequence is TGTGCCAGCAGCCAAGCTGATCTCGGACTAGCAGCCCGTCGGGAGCAGTTCTTC. Amino acids: CASSQADLGLAARREQFF.